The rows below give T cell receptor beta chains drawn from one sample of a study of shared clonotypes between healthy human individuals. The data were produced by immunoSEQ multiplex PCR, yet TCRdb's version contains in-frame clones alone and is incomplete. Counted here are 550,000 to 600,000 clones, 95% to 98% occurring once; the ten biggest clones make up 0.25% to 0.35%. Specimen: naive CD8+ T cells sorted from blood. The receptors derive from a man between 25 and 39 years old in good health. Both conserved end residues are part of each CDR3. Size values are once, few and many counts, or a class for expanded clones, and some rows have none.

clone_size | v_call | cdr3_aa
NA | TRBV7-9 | CASSLDFNTGELFF
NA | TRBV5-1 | CASTPGHEQFF
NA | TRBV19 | CASLHSVPYQETQYF
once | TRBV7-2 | CASSLAGGPGNEQFF
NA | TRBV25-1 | CASSTRSNKETQYF
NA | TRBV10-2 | CASSELYYEQYF
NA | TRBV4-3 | CASSGASGRYYNEQFF
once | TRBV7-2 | CASSFYGGGPYEQYF
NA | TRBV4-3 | CASSQGGSSYEQYF
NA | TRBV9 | CASNSGFNNEQFF
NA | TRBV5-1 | CASSLIGGRDEQYF
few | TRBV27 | CASSLLGAEEKLFF
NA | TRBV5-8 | CASSLGLTDTQYF
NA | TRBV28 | CASRDGTEAFF
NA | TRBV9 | CASHSNTGELFF
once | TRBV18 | CASSPWDSRMAFF
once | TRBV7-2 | CASSLTKIHEQFF
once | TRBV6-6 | CASSIGTEIYEQYF
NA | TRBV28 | CASSPRSGEDQPQHF
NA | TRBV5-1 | CASSLAEGVGKNIQYF
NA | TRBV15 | CATSRVDRYLLLTEAFF
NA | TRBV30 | CAWDTGQSNTEAFF
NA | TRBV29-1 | CSVEETTGLPHGTDTQYF
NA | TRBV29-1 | CSIQLTGLNEKLFF
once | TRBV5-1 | CASSEAGLAGWSPSHEQYF
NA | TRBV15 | CATSRDGVTGTPNTEAFF
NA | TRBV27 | CASGTGYEQYF
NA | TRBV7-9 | CASSSADRSDEQFF
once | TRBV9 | CASSVGVPTYEQYF
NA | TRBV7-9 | CASSWASDYEQYF
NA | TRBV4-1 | CASSQDLAGDLVYPDTQYF
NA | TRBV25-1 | CASSEGGANQPQHF
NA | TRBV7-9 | CASSPPPTSGYEQYF
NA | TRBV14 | CASSPRTGTCSF
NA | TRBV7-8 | CAIAVDRRSTDTQYF
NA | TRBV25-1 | CASSEARDHIGNEQFF
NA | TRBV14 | CASSQDSGHVTF
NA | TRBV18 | CASSPPYKIAGSTDTQYF
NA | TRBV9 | CASSVEGGLHNVLTF
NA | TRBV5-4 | CASSFADRDQYF